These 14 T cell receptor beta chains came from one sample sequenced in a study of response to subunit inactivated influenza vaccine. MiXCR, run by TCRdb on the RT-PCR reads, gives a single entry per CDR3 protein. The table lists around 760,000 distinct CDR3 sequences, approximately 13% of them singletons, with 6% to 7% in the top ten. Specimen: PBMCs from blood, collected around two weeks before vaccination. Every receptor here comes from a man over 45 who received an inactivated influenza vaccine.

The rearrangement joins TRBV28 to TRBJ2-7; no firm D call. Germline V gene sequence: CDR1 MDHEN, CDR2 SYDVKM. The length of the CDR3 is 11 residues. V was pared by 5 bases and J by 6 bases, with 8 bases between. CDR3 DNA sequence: TGTGCCAGCAGTCCCGGGCTCGAGCAGTACTTC. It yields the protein CASSPGLEQYF.

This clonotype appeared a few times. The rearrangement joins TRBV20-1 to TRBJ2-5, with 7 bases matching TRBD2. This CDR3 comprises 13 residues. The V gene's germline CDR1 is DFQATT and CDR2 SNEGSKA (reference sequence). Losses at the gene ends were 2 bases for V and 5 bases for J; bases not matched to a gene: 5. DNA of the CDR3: TGCAGTGCTAGACGCGGGGGTAGGGAGACCCAGTACTTC. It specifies CSARRGGRETQYF.

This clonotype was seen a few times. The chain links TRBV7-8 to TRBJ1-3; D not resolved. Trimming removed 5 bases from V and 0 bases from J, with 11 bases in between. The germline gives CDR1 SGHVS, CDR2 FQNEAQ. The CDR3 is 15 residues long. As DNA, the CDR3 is TGTGCCAGCAGCAAGATCGGGAACTCTGGAAACACCATATATTTT. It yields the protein CASSKIGNSGNTIYF.

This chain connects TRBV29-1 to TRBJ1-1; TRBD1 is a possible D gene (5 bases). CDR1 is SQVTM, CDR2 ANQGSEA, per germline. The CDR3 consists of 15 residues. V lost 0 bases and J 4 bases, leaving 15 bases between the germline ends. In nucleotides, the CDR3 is TGCAGCGTTGAAGATCTTCTGGGGGGAAGCACTGAAGCTTTCTTT. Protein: CSVEDLLGGSTEAFF.

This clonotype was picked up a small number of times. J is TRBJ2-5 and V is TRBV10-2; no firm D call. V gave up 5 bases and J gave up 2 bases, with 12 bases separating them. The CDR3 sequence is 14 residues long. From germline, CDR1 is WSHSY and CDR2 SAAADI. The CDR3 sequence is CASSQLGRQETQYF. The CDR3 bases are TGCGCCAGCAGTCAGCTGGGTCGGCAAGAGACCCAGTACTTC.

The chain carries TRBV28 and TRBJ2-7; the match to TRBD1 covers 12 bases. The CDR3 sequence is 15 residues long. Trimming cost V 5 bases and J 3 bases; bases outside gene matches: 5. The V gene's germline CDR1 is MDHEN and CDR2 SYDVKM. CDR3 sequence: CASSPGQGAGYEQYF. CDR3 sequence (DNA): TGTGCCAGCAGTCCGGGACAGGGGGCCGGCTACGAGCAGTACTTC.

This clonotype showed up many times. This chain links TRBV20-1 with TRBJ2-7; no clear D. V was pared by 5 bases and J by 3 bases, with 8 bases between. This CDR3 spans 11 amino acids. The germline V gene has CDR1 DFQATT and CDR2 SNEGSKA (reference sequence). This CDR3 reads CSAQDLYEQYF. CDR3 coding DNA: TGCAGTGCTCAGGACCTCTACGAGCAGTACTTC.

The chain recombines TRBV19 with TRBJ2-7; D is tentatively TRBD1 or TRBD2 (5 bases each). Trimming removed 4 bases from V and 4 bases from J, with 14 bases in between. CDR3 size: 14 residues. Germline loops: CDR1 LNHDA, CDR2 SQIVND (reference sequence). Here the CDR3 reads CASSTGTIGYEQYF. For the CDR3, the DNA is TGTGCCAGTAGTACCGGGACCATAGGGTACGAGCAGTACTTC.

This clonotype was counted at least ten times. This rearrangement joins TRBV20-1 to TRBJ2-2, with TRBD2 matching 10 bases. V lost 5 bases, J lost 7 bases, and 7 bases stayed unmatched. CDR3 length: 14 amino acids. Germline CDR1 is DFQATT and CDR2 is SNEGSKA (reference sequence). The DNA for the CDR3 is TGCAGTGCTTCGGGACTAGCGTTAGGCGGGGAGCTGTTTTTT. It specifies CSASGLALGGELFF.

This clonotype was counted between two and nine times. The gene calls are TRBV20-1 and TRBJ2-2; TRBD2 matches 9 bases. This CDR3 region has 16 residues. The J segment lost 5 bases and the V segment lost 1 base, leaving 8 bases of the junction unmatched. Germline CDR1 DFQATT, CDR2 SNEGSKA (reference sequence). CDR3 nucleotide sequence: TGCAGTGCTAGAGGGGCGGGAGGGCCAGTTACCGGGGAGCTGTTTTTT. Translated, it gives CSARGAGGPVTGELFF.

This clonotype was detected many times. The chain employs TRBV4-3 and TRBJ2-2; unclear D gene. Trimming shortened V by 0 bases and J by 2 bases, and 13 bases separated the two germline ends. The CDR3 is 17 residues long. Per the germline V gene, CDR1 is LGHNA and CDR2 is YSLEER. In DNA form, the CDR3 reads TGCGCCAGCAGCCAAGATGGAGTCACAGCTAACACCGGGGAGCTGTTTTTT. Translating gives CASSQDGVTANTGELFF.

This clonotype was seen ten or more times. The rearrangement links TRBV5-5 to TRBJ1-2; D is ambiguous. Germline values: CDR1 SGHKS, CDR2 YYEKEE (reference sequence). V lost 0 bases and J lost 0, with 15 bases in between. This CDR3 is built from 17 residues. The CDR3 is CASSLEDFIRANYGYTF. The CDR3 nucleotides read TGTGCCAGCAGCTTGGAGGATTTCATAAGAGCTAACTATGGCTACACCTTC.

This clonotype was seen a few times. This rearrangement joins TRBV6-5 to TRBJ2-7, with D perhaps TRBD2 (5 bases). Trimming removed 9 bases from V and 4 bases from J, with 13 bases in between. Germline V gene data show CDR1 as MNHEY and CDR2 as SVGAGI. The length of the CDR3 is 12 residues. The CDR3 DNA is TGTGCCAGTGGGAGAAACGGGTACGAGCAGTACTTC. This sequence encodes CASGRNGYEQYF.

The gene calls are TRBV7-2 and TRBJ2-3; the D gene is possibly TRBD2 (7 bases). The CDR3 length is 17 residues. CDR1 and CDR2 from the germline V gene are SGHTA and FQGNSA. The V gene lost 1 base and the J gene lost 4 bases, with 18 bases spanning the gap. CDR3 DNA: TGTGCCAGCAGCTTAGTGGGGGGGCTCAATAAGGCAGATACGCAGTATTTT. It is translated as CASSLVGGLNKADTQYF.